These 12 T cell receptor beta chains were sequenced from one sample in a study of spatial heterogeneity in lung cancer. This sample's time point: blood at routine non-recurrence follow-up after resection. Whole RNA obtained from tumor, nontumor lung or frozen PBMC underwent sequencing without sorting. MiXCR, applied by TCRdb to the 5' RACE reads, yields one record per CDR3 protein. Of around 120,000 distinct CDR3 sequences listed, more than 10% are singletons. Sequenced here: PBMCs, sampled at follow-up. Receptors were obtained from a male donor with early-stage non-small cell lung cancer.

This clonotype was seen a handful of times. The chain combines TRBV4-3 with TRBJ2-1; TRBD1 is a possible D gene (6 bases). Looked up from germline, CDR1 is LGHNA and CDR2 is YSLEER. Deletions cut 0 bases from V and 4 bases from J, with 13 bases between. CDR3 length: 16 amino acids. DNA for the CDR3: TGCGCCAGCAGCCAAGATGTTGGGGGCGTGTACAATGAGCAGTTCTTC. The encoded protein is CASSQDVGGVYNEQFF.

This clonotype was counted a few times. The gene calls are TRBV24-1 and TRBJ1-1; D is perhaps TRBD1 (6 bases). The V end lost 4 bases, the J end lost 5 bases, and 16 bases lay between the germline ends. CDR3 length: 15 residues. Germline V gene sequence: CDR1 KGHDR, CDR2 SFDVKD. CDR3 sequence reads: CATSDSTGFYTEAFF. Written as DNA, the CDR3 is TGTGCCACCAGTGACTCCACAGGGTTTTATACTGAAGCTTTCTTT.

As to this clonotype: The CDR3 does not end in the conserved phenylalanine or tryptophan, so this is likely a read error. CDR3 nucleotides: TGTGCCAGCAGCTTAGGAAATCAAGAGACCCAGTACCTC. Its translation: CASSLGNQETQYL. The chain carries TRBV7-2 and TRBJ2-5, with D uncertain. The CDR3 runs to 13 residues. Germline values: CDR1 SGHTA, CDR2 FQGNSA. V was clipped by 1 base and J by 2 bases, with 5 bases between them.

J is TRBJ1-5 and V is TRBV21-1; TRBD1, the table's D call, was not compared with the DNA. TRBV21-1 is assigned pseudogene status. The CDR3 runs 15 residues. The CDR3 DNA reads TGTGCCAGCAGCGAGCAGGGGGCAAGCAATCAGCCCCAGCATTTT. This translates into CASSEQGASNQPQHF.

The sample holds many counts of this clonotype. This chain uses TRBV4-1 with TRBJ2-1; 7 bases are a match to TRBD2. V lost 2 bases to trimming and J lost 6 bases; unmatched junction nucleotides: 10. The CDR3 is 16 residues long. Germline assignment: CDR1 MGHRA and CDR2 YSYEKL. CDR3 coding DNA: TGCGCCAGCAGCCAACAACTCGGAGTAGCGGGCAATGAGCAGTTCTTC. Translating gives CASSQQLGVAGNEQFF.

The V gene is TRBV5-5, the J gene TRBJ2-3, with D unresolved. The CDR3 totals 13 residues. V was shortened by 1 base and J by 2 bases, with 5 bases between the two germline ends. Germline CDR1 reads SGHKS; CDR2 reads YYEKEE (reference sequence). The CDR3 protein is CASSLQPTDTQYF. The DNA for the CDR3 is TGTGCCAGCAGCTTGCAACCCACAGATACGCAGTATTTT. Combining the CDR3 with reference TRBV5-5 and TRBJ2-3 gives the whole variable domain DAGVTQSPTHLIKTRGQQVTLRCSPISGHKSVSWYQQVLGQGPQFIFQYYEKEERGRGNFPDRFSARQFPNYSSELNVNALLLGDSALYLCASSLQPTDTQYFGPGTRLTVL.

This clonotype was observed a handful of times. The rearrangement joins TRBV11-3 to TRBJ2-1; D uncertain. Trimming cost V 0 bases and J 1 base, with 7 bases left between them. The germline V gene encodes CDR1 SGHNT and CDR2 YENEEA. The CDR3 has 15 amino acids. In DNA, the CDR3 is TGTGCCAGCAGCTTAGAGGGGATATCCTACAATGAGCAGTTCTTC. It encodes CASSLEGISYNEQFF.

The rearrangement uses TRBV7-2 and TRBJ2-1, with 9 bases lining up with TRBD2. The CDR3 is made up of 15 amino acids. Germline CDR1 is SGHTA and CDR2 is FQGNSA. With V trimmed by 3 bases and J by 2 bases, 2 bases remained unmatched. CDR3 region: CASSLQRGAYNEQFF. CDR3 DNA sequence: TGTGCCAGCAGCTTGCAGCGGGGGGCCTACAATGAGCAGTTCTTC.

This clonotype showed up just a few times. This chain connects TRBV12-3 or TRBV12-4 to TRBJ1-1; TRBD1 is a possible D gene (5 bases). V was pared by 6 bases and J by 8 bases, with 19 bases between. There are 14 residues in the CDR3. The CDR3 spells CASRPTGPQVEAFF. The CDR3 DNA follows: TGTGCCAGCAGACCGACGGGGCCACAGGTGGAAGCTTTCTTT.

This clonotype was seen repeatedly, ten times or more. This sequence joins TRBV28 and TRBJ1-5; D is possibly TRBD1 (6 bases). This CDR3 is built from 15 residues. V lost 5 bases and J lost 6, with 17 bases in between. In germline, CDR1 is MDHEN, CDR2 SYDVKM. The CDR3 is CASSEWGAGSQPQHF. The CDR3 DNA is TGTGCCAGCAGTGAGTGGGGGGCAGGAAGTCAGCCCCAGCATTTT.

This clonotype was counted at least ten times. The J gene is TRBJ1-5, the V gene TRBV20-1, with D tentatively TRBD1 (5 bases). The CDR3 runs to 16 residues. Trimming pared 0 bases from V and 0 bases from J, leaving 12 bases between. The germline V gene has CDR1 DFQATT and CDR2 SNEGSKA (reference sequence). The DNA for the CDR3 is TGCAGTGCTAGAGATACGACAGTCTATAGCAATCAGCCCCAGCATTTT. It is translated as CSARDTTVYSNQPQHF.

This chain joins TRBV5-6 and TRBJ2-3; D might be TRBD1 or TRBD2, each matching 7 bases. Germline V lookup: CDR1 SGHDT, CDR2 YYEEEE. Trimming took off 1 base at V and 7 bases at J, with 19 bases between the two ends. CDR3 length: 16 amino acids. In nucleotides, the CDR3 is TGTGCCAGCAGCTTGCACGGGGGGACAGAGAGAAATACGCAGTATTTT. Its translation: CASSLHGGTERNTQYF.